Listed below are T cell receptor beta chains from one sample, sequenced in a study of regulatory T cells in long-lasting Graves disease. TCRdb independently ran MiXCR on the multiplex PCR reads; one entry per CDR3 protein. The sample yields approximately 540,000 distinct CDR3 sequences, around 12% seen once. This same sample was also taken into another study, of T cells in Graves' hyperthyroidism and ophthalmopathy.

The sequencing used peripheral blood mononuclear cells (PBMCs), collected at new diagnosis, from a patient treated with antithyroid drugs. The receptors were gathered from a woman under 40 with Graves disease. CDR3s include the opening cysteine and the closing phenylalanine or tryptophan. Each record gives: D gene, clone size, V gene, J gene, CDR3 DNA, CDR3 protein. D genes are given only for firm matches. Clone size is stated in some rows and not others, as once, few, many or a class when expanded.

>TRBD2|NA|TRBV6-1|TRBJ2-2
TGTGCCAGCAGTAGATATAGCGGGAGTGTTAGCGGGGAGCTGTTTTTT
CASSRYSGSVSGELFF
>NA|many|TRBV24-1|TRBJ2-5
TGTGCCACCAGGACTGCAACCTCCCCCTCCAGTGAGACGGTGGGTCCACAAGAGACCCAGTACTTC
CATRTATSPSSETVGPQETQYF
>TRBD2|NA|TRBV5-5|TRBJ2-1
TGTGCCAGCAGCTTGTCACTAGCGAGCTACAATGAGCAGTTCTTC
CASSLSLASYNEQFF
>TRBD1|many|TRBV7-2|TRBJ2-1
TGTGCCAGCAGCTTCCGACAGGGAGACAATGAGCAGTTCTTC
CASSFRQGDNEQFF
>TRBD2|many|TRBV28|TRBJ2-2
TGTGCCAGCATAGCGGGAACCGGGGAGCTGTTTTTT
CASIAGTGELFF
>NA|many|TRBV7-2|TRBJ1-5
TGTGCCAGCAGCTTAGCACGGTCATCCCATCAGCCCCAGCATTTT
CASSLARSSHQPQHF
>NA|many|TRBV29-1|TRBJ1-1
TGCAGCGCCGTGACGGGGAACACTGAAGCTTTCTTT
CSAVTGNTEAFF
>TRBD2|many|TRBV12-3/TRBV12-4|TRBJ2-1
TGTGCCAGCAGTAAACTAGCGATCCATGAGCAGTTCTTC
CASSKLAIHEQFF
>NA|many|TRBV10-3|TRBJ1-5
TGTGCCATCAGTGAGTCCCCCTTGGTGACAGTCAATCAGCCCCAGCATTTT
CAISESPLVTVNQPQHF
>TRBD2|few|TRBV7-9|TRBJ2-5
TGTGCCAGCAGCTGGTTTGTGGTGAGCGGGAGGAGGGAGACCCAGTACTTC
CASSWFVVSGRRETQYF
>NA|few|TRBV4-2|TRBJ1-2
TGTGCCAGCAGCCAAGATAGAACGACAACTTACTATGGCTACACCTTC
CASSQDRTTTYYGYTF
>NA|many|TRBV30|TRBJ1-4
TGTGCCTGGAGCTCCTACTCCGGGTTATCTAATGAAAAACTGTTTTTT
CAWSSYSGLSNEKLFF
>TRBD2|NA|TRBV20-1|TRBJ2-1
TGCAGTGCTAGATCCCGGACTAGCAGGGAGTTCTTC
CSARSRTSREFF
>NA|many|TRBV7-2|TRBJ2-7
TGTGCCAGCAGCTTCCTTTGGCGGGACTCCTACGAGCAGTACTTC
CASSFLWRDSYEQYF
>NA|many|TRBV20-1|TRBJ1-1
TGCAGTGCTAGGGAGGACATGAACACTGAAGCTTTCTTT
CSAREDMNTEAFF
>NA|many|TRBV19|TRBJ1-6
TGTGCCAGTAGCCCTGGGCCGGGGGGCGCGAATTCACCCCTCCACTTT
CASSPGPGGANSPLHF
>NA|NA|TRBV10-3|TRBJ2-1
TGTGCCATCAGATCTGCTAGTATTAGTGAGCAGTTCTTC
CAIRSASISEQFF
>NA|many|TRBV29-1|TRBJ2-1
TGCAGCGTCCGGGATTGGCCCTACAATGAGCAGTTCTTC
CSVRDWPYNEQFF
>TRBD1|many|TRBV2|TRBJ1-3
TGTGCCAGCAGAAAGGACAGGGCTGGAAACACCATATATTTT
CASRKDRAGNTIYF
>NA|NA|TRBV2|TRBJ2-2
TGTGCCAGCACCATTGATCAGGGTCCTGGGGAGCTGTTTTTT
CASTIDQGPGELFF
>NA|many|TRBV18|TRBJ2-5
TGTGCCAGCTCACCCACGGGAACCGGCCAAGAGACCCAGTACTTC
CASSPTGTGQETQYF
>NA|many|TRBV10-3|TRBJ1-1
TGTGCCATCAGTGAGTCGTTGACCCAGGACACCCGGACTGAAGCTTTCTTT
CAISESLTQDTRTEAFF
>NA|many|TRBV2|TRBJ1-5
TGTGCCAGCAGTGAAGAATCGGGGCAGCCCCAGCATTTT
CASSEESGQPQHF
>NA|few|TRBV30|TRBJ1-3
TGTGCCTGGTCCGGATTTTCTGGAAACACCATATATTTT
CAWSGFSGNTIYF
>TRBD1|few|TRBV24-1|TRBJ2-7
TGTGCCACCAGTGCCCGGGACAGCTACGAGCAGTACTTC
CATSARDSYEQYF
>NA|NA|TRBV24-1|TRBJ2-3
TGTGCCACCAGTGATTTGCGGGCGGGGACGCGCACAGATACGCAGTATTTT
CATSDLRAGTRTDTQYF
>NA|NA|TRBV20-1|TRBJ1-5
TGCAGTGCTTGGGAGGGATCGGGCAATCAGCCCCAGCATTTT
CSAWEGSGNQPQHF
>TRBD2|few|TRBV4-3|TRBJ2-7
TGCGCCAGCAGCCAAGCGGCTAGCGGGAGCTCCGAGCAGTACTTC
CASSQAASGSSEQYF
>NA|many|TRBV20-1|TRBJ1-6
TGCAGTGCTTACCAAGGGTCGGTTAATTCACCCCTCCACTTT
CSAYQGSVNSPLHF
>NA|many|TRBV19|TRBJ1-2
TGTGCCAGTAAGGGCGGCGCAACGCAGGACTATGGCTACACCTTC
CASKGGATQDYGYTF
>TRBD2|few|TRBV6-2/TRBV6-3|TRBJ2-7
TGTGCCAGCAGTGATTTTCTAGCGGGAGGGCCTTACGAGCAGTACTTC
CASSDFLAGGPYEQYF
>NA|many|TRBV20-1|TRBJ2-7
TGCAGTGCTAGTCCCGGGGTCCGCTACGAGCAGTACTTC
CSASPGVRYEQYF
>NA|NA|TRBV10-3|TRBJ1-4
TGTGCCATCAGTGATCGCGGCTATGAAAAACTGTTTTTT
CAISDRGYEKLFF
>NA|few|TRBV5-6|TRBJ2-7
TGTGCCAGCAGCTTGAATAGTTGGGGGCCGAATGACGAGCAGTACTTC
CASSLNSWGPNDEQYF
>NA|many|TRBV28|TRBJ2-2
TGTGCCGAGGGCCGGGACGGCGGGGAGCTGTTTTTT
CAEGRDGGELFF
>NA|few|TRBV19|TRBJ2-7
TGTGCCAGTAGTATAAAAGGGGATCTATACTACGAGCAGTACTTC
CASSIKGDLYYEQYF
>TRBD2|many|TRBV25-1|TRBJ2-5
TGTGCCAGCAGCCTTCTAGCGGGAGGACGTGAGACCCAGTACTTC
CASSLLAGGRETQYF
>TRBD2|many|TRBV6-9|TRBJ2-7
TGTGCCAGCAGTTATGGTAGTAGCGGGGCCACCTACGAGCAGTACTTC
CASSYGSSGATYEQYF
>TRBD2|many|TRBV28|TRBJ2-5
TGTGCCAGCACCGCGGGAGGTAGAGGCCAAGAGACCCAGTACTTC
CASTAGGRGQETQYF
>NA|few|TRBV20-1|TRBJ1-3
TGCAGTGCTAGAGATGGCAGAAAAAACACCATATATTTT
CSARDGRKNTIYF
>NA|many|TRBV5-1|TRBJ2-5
TGCGCCAGCACACTATCCGGGACCGAAGAGACCCAGTACTTC
CASTLSGTEETQYF
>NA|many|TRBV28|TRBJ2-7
TGTGCCAGCAGTTTATTGGGGGGCCTGAGCTCCTACGAGCAGTACTTC
CASSLLGGLSSYEQYF
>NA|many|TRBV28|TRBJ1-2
TGTGCCAGCGGAGGACAATTTGGGGGGTGGCGCTATGGCTACACCTTC
CASGGQFGGWRYGYTF
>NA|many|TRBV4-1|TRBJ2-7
TGCGCCAGCAGCCAACCCGCTGGGGGAGTCTACGAGCAGTACTTC
CASSQPAGGVYEQYF
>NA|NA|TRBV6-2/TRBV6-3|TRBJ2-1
TGTGCCAGCACCACCCTCGGGGGCAATGAGCAGTTCTTC
CASTTLGGNEQFF
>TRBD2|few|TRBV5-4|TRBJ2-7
TGTGCCAGCAGCTCAGCGGGAGTCCTCTCCTACGAGCAGTACTTC
CASSSAGVLSYEQYF
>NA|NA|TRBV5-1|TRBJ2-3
TGCGCCAGCAGCTTTTTGGGGGATAGCACAGATACGCAGTATTTT
CASSFLGDSTDTQYF
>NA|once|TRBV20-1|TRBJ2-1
TGCAGTGCTGTCACAGGTGGGGAGTTCTTC
CSAVTGGEFF
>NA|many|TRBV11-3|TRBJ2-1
TGTGCCAGCAGCTTAGATAAGGGTTATAAAGTCAATGAGCAGTTCTTC
CASSLDKGYKVNEQFF